The subject of this entry is one TCR beta chain. These data belong to a study of blood T cell repertoires in COVID-19. The overall study: Donors in the United States, Italy and Spain gave samples during acute or convalescent COVID-19. PBMCs, B-cell-depleted T cells, or T cells were the source of the cDNA or gDNA that made up the material.

CDR1 is SGHRS and CDR2 is YFSETQ in the germline V gene. With 4 bases clipped from V and 10 bases from J, the junction kept 2 bases outside the gene matches. This CDR3 comprises 13 residues. Seattle participants joined during active infection and were tracked over time. Authors' analysis steps: The assay estimated nucleated cells by amplifying reference gene primers. Assay: immunoSEQ multiplex PCR; the TCRdb copy retains only in-frame clones and omits some. That table supplies the V and J calls and clone size; D and trimming were determined from the DNA. The table lists about 230,000 clones, roughly 85% of them singletons.

The receptor's source is a man aged 45 to 65 with COVID-19, enrolled during active disease. The gene calls are TRBV5-1 and TRBJ2-1, with 13 bases matching TRBD2. Sequenced sample: peripheral blood. The CDR3 bases are TGCGCCAGCAGCCGGACTAGCGGGGGAGAGCAGTTCTTC. It is translated as CASSRTSGGEQFF.